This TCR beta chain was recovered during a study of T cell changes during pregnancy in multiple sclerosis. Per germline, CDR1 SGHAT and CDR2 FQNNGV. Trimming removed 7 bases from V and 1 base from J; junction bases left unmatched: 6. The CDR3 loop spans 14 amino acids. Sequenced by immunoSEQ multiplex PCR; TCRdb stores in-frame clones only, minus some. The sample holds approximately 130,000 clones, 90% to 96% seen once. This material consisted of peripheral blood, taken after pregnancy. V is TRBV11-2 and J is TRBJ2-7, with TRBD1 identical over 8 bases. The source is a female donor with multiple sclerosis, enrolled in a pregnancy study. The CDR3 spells CASNRQGPSYEQYF. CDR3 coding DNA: TGTGCCAGCAATCGACAGGGGCCGTCCTACGAGCAGTACTTC.